Shown below are 8 T cell receptor beta chains from a single sample sequenced in a study of regulatory T cells in long-lasting Graves disease. The TCR beta library used iRepertoire HTBI primers with Arm-PCR amplification of CDR3. Each CDR3 protein gets one entry after TCRdb re-called the multiplex PCR reads with MiXCR. Of hundreds of thousands of distinct CDR3 sequences in the sample, under 20% are singletons; the top ten hold 18%. Time point specified: newly diagnosed GD, antithyroid drugs for less than 3 months. PBMCs provided the RNA from which the TCR library was made. The data were also submitted as part of a second study, on T cells in Graves' hyperthyroidism and ophthalmopathy.

The specimen was peripheral blood mononuclear cells (PBMCs), collected at new diagnosis, from a patient treated with antithyroid drugs. These receptors all come from a woman in her twenties or thirties with Graves disease.

This clonotype was seen at least ten times. This chain joins TRBV2 and TRBJ1-4; no clear D gene. V lost 3 bases to trimming and J lost 9 bases, with 20 bases between them. CDR1 and CDR2 from the germline V gene are SNHLY and FYNNEI. The CDR3 consists of 16 residues. The CDR3 DNA sequence: TGTGCCAGCAGTGAGATAGGCGGTGGGAGAAGTAAAAAACTGTTTTTT. Residues: CASSEIGGGRSKKLFF.

The rearrangement joins TRBV6-1 to TRBJ2-1, with 10 bases lining up with TRBD2. The trim removed 2 bases at V and 6 bases at J, leaving 7 bases unmatched. The CDR3 covers 16 residues. Germline CDR1 and CDR2: MNHNS and SASEGT. CDR3 sequence: CASSEQALAGLNEQFF. The CDR3 bases are TGTGCCAGCAGTGAACAGGCACTAGCGGGGCTCAATGAGCAGTTCTTC.

This clonotype was detected many times. The gene calls are TRBV29-1 and TRBJ1-2; 7 positions match TRBD1. With 2 bases clipped from V and 7 bases from J, the junction kept 4 bases outside the gene matches. Germline-derived CDR1 and CDR2 are SQVTM and ANQGSEA. The CDR3 totals 12 residues. CDR3 residues: CSVESGQFGYTF. The CDR3 DNA reads as TGCAGCGTTGAATCGGGACAGTTTGGCTACACCTTC.

Many counts were recorded for this clonotype. The chain links TRBV12-3 or TRBV12-4 to TRBJ2-7; D is perhaps TRBD2 (7 bases). Deletions cut 6 bases from V and 3 bases from J, with 12 bases between. This CDR3 is 13 amino acids long. CDR3 DNA sequence: TGTGCCAGCAGGCGGGGGCTTAACTACGAGCAGTACTTC. It specifies CASRRGLNYEQYF.

This clonotype has only a few counts. The V gene is TRBV12-3 or TRBV12-4, the J gene TRBJ1-5; 8 bases match TRBD1. The CDR3 is 16 residues long. The V gene end was trimmed by 6 bases and the J gene end by 2 bases; junction bases not matched to a gene: 9. The chain's CDR3 is CASRPKTGGGNQPQHF. The CDR3 DNA follows: TGTGCCAGCAGGCCAAAAACAGGGGGAGGCAATCAGCCCCAGCATTTT.

The CDR3 nucleotides are TGTGCCAGCAGCTTAGGTGGGGTCCCCTTGCAGTACTTC. This sequence encodes CASSLGGVPLQYF. The gene calls are TRBV11-2 and TRBJ2-7, with unresolved D. V lost 1 base and J 9 bases, leaving 13 bases between the germline ends. The CDR3 covers 13 residues. Germline loops: CDR1 SGHAT, CDR2 FQNNGV.

This clonotype came up once. This likely stems from a read error, as it lies one base from a far larger clone. The J gene is TRBJ2-3, the V gene TRBV7-9; D gene unclear. Trimming removed 7 bases at V and 2 bases at J, with 4 bases between. CDR1 and CDR2 (germline): SEHNR, FQNEAQ (reference sequence). The CDR3 totals 11 residues. The CDR3 region is CASILTDTQYF. CDR3 in DNA: TGTGCCAGCATCCTCACAGATACGCAGTATTTT.

Notes on this clonotype: A much larger clone is a single base away; this may be a read error. The chain combines TRBV27 with TRBJ2-7; 9 nucleotides agree with TRBD1. Germline CDR1 is MNHEY and CDR2 is SMNVEV (reference sequence). The CDR3 is 15 residues long. The chain's CDR3 is CASGTGGGWSYERYF. CDR3 in DNA: TGTGCCAGCGGTACAGGGGGCGGGTGGTCCTACGAGCGGTACTTC.